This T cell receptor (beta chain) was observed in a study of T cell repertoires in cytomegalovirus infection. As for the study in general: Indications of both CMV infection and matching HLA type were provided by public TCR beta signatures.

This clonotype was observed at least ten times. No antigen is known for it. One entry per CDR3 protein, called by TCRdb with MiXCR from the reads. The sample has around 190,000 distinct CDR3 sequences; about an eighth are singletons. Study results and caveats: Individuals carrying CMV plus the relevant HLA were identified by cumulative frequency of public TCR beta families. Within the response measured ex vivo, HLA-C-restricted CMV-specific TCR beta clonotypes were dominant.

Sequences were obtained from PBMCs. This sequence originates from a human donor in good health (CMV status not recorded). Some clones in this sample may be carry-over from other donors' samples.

The CDR3 bases are TGTGCCAGCTACCGAACCCCCGGGGGCGGCGAGCAGTACTTC. Translated, it gives CASYRTPGGGEQYF. The rearrangement links TRBV7-8 to TRBJ2-7, with D perhaps matching TRBD1 or TRBD2 (6 bases each). The CDR3 is 14 residues long. V lost 8 bases and J 6 bases, leaving 20 bases between the germline ends. Germline CDR1 is SGHVS and CDR2 is FQNEAQ.